The 21 T cell receptor beta chains listed next were all sequenced from one sample in a study of blood T cells in healthy people across ages. The second PCR ran about 6 to 12 cycles with a sample-barcoded 5' primer and J-beta primers. TCRdb fed the 5' RACE reads into MiXCR, producing one record per CDR3 protein. The sample includes around 850,000 distinct CDR3 sequences, roughly 35% seen only once; the top ten take approximately 12%. Input material: blood. The receptors originated from a man younger than 35 in good health.

This clonotype was detected a few times. The rearrangement joins TRBV6-5 to TRBJ2-1; no definite D call. In germline, CDR1 is MNHEY, CDR2 SVGAGI. The CDR3 spans 15 residues. Trimming shortened V by 3 bases and J by 0 bases, and 9 bases separated the two germline ends. For the CDR3, the DNA is TGTGCCAGCAGTTATGAGGCAGCCTCCTACAATGAGCAGTTCTTC. Protein product: CASSYEAASYNEQFF.

Turning to this clonotype: A clone one base away is much larger, so this may be a read error. The genes are TRBV7-8 and TRBJ2-3; 10 bases are a match to TRBD2. The CDR3 has 14 residues. CDR1 and CDR2 from the germline V gene are SGHVS and FQNEAQ. J was trimmed by 5 bases and V by 3 bases; bases with no gene match: 2. As DNA, the CDR3 is TGTGCCAGCAGCTTTAGCGGGGGGAGAGATACGCAGTATTTT. This encodes CASSFSGGRDTQYF.

This clonotype was seen at least ten times. The V call is TRBV4-3, the J call TRBJ2-3; D ambiguous. Germline lookup yields CDR1 LGHNA and CDR2 YSLEER. The CDR3 is 13 amino acids. V was pared by 0 bases and J by 4 bases, with 5 bases between. In DNA form, the CDR3 reads TGCGCCAGCAGCCAAGATAGATCAGATACGCAGTATTTT. It encodes CASSQDRSDTQYF.

This clonotype was counted only a few times. The chain joins TRBV5-5 to TRBJ1-4; weak D call: TRBD1 (6 bases). Germline V lookup: CDR1 SGHKS, CDR2 YYEKEE (reference sequence). The ends were cut back, 4 bases at V and 7 bases at J, with 17 bases in the middle. The CDR3 contains 15 residues. The CDR3 bases are TGTGCCAGCAGCCCGGACAGCCTACGGCGTGAAAAACTGTTTTTT. This translates into CASSPDSLRREKLFF.

This clonotype was observed at least ten times. The chain recombines TRBV2 with TRBJ2-3; D gene unclear. The CDR3 is made up of 13 amino acids. Trimming removed 6 bases from V and 3 bases from J, with 10 bases in between. Germline assignment: CDR1 SNHLY and CDR2 FYNNEI. Written as DNA, the CDR3 is TGTGCCAGCAGCGCCCGTCCAACAGATACGCAGTATTTT. Encoded protein: CASSARPTDTQYF.

The chain uses TRBV6-6 and TRBJ1-1; 8 nucleotides align to TRBD1. Unmatched junction bases numbered 8, after V lost 6 bases and J lost 8 bases. This CDR3 comprises 13 residues. CDR1 MNHNY and CDR2 SVGAGI come from the germline V gene (reference sequence). This CDR3 is CASSRTGMREAFF. CDR3 in DNA: TGTGCCAGCAGCCGGACAGGGATGAGGGAAGCTTTCTTT.

V usage is TRBV27 and J usage is TRBJ2-3; 10 bases align to TRBD1. The CDR3 has 17 residues. Germline assignment: CDR1 MNHEY and CDR2 SMNVEV (reference sequence). V was clipped by 5 bases and J by 0 bases; unmatched bases: 8. CDR3 bases: TGTGCCAGCAGTCGCACCCGGGACAGGGGTAGCACAGATACGCAGTATTTT. As protein: CASSRTRDRGSTDTQYF.

This clonotype was counted many times. The chain has TRBV4-2 and TRBJ2-1; D may correspond to TRBD1 or TRBD2 (5 bases each). This CDR3 has 13 residues. In germline, CDR1 is LGHNA, CDR2 YNFKEQ. Trimming took 2 bases from V and 6 from J, leaving 8 bases between them. The CDR3 spells CASSQLRGNEQFF. The CDR3 bases are TGTGCCAGCAGCCAATTGAGGGGCAATGAGCAGTTCTTC.

Worth noting for this clonotype: A much larger clone differs by one base, so this may be a read error. The genes are TRBV12-3 or TRBV12-4 and TRBJ2-1, with 11 bases fitting TRBD2. The junction had 14 bases not matched to a gene; V was cut back by 7 bases and J by 15 bases. The CDR3 consists of 14 residues. CDR3 sequence (DNA): TGTGCCAGCACCTTGGTGGGGATTAGCGGGGGGGTGTTCTTC. Protein: CASTLVGISGGVFF.

This clonotype was observed at least ten times. J is TRBJ1-5 and V is TRBV20-1; 8 positions match TRBD1. The CDR3 length is 14 residues. The germline V gene encodes CDR1 DFQATT and CDR2 SNEGSKA (reference sequence). The trim removed 6 bases at V and 3 bases at J, leaving 7 bases unmatched. CDR3 amino acids: CSALPTGDNQPQHF. The CDR3 bases are TGCAGTGCCCTACCGACAGGGGACAATCAGCCCCAGCATTTT.

A remark on this clonotype: It may be a read error: a sequence one base away is much more abundant. J is TRBJ2-3 and V is TRBV4-1; D is undetermined. This CDR3 is built from 15 residues. Per the germline V gene, CDR1 is MGHRA and CDR2 is YSYEKL. Deletions cut 4 bases from V and 0 bases from J, with 11 bases between. This CDR3 reads CASSPQDASTDTQYF. As DNA, the CDR3 is TGCGCCAGCAGCCCCCAGGATGCTAGCACAGATACGCAGTATTTT.

The chain has TRBV15 and TRBJ2-5; TRBD2 matches 9 bases. From germline, CDR1 is LNHNV and CDR2 YYDKDF (reference sequence). Trimming took 6 bases from V and 5 from J; bases not matched to a gene: 10. The CDR3 has 15 residues. Here the CDR3 DNA reads TGTGCCACCAGTACGCCCCTAGCGGGGCACGAGACCCAGTACTTC. Translation: CATSTPLAGHETQYF. Looking up the rest from reference TRBV15 and TRBJ2-5 gives the full variable domain: DAMVIQNPRYQVTQFGKPVTLSCSQTLNHNVMYWYQQKSSQAPKLLFHYYDKDFNNEADTPDNFQSRRPNTSFCFLDIRSPGLGDTAMYLCATSTPLAGHETQYFGPGTRLLVL.

This chain links TRBV4-3 with TRBJ2-4; 9 nucleotides match TRBD1. The CDR3 is made up of 14 amino acids. Germline CDR1 LGHNA, CDR2 YSLEER. Trimming cost V 3 bases and J 10 bases; bases outside gene matches: 7. The CDR3 sequence is CASSQGQGGGIQYF. The CDR3, as DNA: TGCGCCAGCAGCCAGGGACAGGGAGGAGGGATTCAGTACTTC.

The V and J genes are TRBV12-3 or TRBV12-4 and TRBJ2-7, with TRBD2 matching 11 bases. The CDR3 is 17 residues long. V gave up 5 bases and J gave up 7 bases; unmatched junction bases: 16. In nucleotides, the CDR3 is TGTGCCAGCAGTGGGGCGTTAGCGGGGGGGGCATACAATGAGCAGTACTTC. Amino acids: CASSGALAGGAYNEQYF.

The genes are TRBV14 and TRBJ2-4; D uncertain. V was pared by 3 bases and J by 11 bases, with 14 bases between. Germline V gene lookup returns CDR1 SGHDN and CDR2 FVKESK. The CDR3 has 13 residues. CDR3 loop: CASSHTGPKVQYF. For the CDR3, the DNA is TGTGCCAGCAGCCACACGGGCCCTAAAGTTCAGTACTTC.

The chain links TRBV4-1 to TRBJ2-3, with 9 bases that match TRBD2. With V trimmed by 4 bases and J by 0 bases, 5 bases remained unmatched. The germline V gene encodes CDR1 MGHRA and CDR2 YSYEKL. This CDR3 is 16 amino acids long. The CDR3 DNA sequence: TGCGCCAGCAGCCGTCTAGCGGGGTGGAGCACAGATACGCAGTATTTT. As protein: CASSRLAGWSTDTQYF.

The chain is built from TRBV3-1 and TRBJ1-2; D call uncertain. Trimming took 4 bases from V and 0 from J, leaving 21 bases between them. The CDR3 is 18 amino acids. Germline CDR1 LGHDT, CDR2 YNNKEL (reference sequence). The CDR3 here is CASSRRVDARATNYGYTF. In nucleotides, the CDR3 is TGTGCCAGCAGCCGGAGGGTCGATGCGAGGGCAACTAACTATGGCTACACCTTC.

Worth noting for this clonotype: One junction end does not reproduce the germline sequence, and a read error may be involved. The chain joins TRBV4-3 to TRBJ2-3; 7 bases map to TRBD2. The germline V gene encodes CDR1 LGHNA and CDR2 YSLEER. This CDR3 region has 14 residues. CDR3 DNA sequence: TGCGCCAGCAGCCAAGATGTGGCGGGAGATGCGCAGTATTTT. Protein product: CASSQDVAGDAQYF.

As concerns this clonotype: A read error is possible here, since a much larger clone lies one base away. V and J are TRBV5-1 and TRBJ2-6, with D hard to call. Germline V gives CDR1 SGHRS, CDR2 YFSETQ. The V gene lost 2 bases and the J gene lost 2 bases, with 8 bases spanning the gap. The CDR3 has 15 amino acids. CDR3 amino acids: CASSLANPGANVLTF. In DNA, the CDR3 is TGCGCCAGCAGCTTAGCCAACCCTGGGGCCAACGTCCTGACTTTC. Using reference TRBV5-1 and TRBJ2-6 for the parts outside the CDR3, the full variable domain is KAGVTQTPRYLIKTRGQQVTLSCSPISGHRSVSWYQQTPGQGLQFLFEYFSETQRNKGNFPGRFSGRQFSNSRSEMNVSTLELGDSALYLCASSLANPGANVLTFGAGSRLTVL.

V is TRBV29-1 and J is TRBJ2-1; perhaps TRBD2 as D (5 bases). CDR3 length: 12 residues. Germline CDR1 and CDR2: SQVTM and ANQGSEA. V was pared by 6 bases and J by 10 bases, with 16 bases between. The CDR3 DNA is TGCAGCGTACGGGGAGTTCACTACGAGCAGTTCTTC. This gives the protein CSVRGVHYEQFF.

The table lists this clonotype with a few counts. The chain has TRBV3-1 and TRBJ2-1, with D possibly matching TRBD2 (7 bases). Trimming cost V 6 bases and J 4 bases, with 10 bases left between them. The length of the CDR3 is 13 residues. Germline-derived CDR1 and CDR2 are LGHDT and YNNKEL (reference sequence). Here the CDR3 DNA reads TGTGCCAGCAGGGGGGGGGCTTACAATGAGCAGTTCTTC. It yields the protein CASRGGAYNEQFF.